The next 21 T cell receptor beta chains were all read from a single sample in a study of cytomegalovirus exposure and HLA in healthy donors. Produced via immunoSEQ multiplex PCR; TCRdb's table is partial and in-frame only. The sample holds under 200,000 clones; approximately 78% are singletons and the top ten take 1% to 1.5%. The sequencing sample was made of PBMCs. The source is a woman in her twenties or thirties in good health and CMV-seronegative.

This clone was seen a few times. This rearrangement joins TRBV29-1 to TRBJ2-3, with 11 bases fitting TRBD2. The CDR3 covers 18 residues. The germline CDR1 and CDR2 sequences are SQVTM and ANQGSEA. With V trimmed by 8 bases and J by 0 bases, 16 bases remained unmatched. This CDR3 is CSPYPLLTSGASTDTQYF. CDR3 nucleotides: TGCAGCCCATATCCACTGCTGACTAGCGGGGCTAGCACAGATACGCAGTATTTT.

This chain links TRBV9 with TRBJ2-3, with 10 bases fitting TRBD2. Germline V gene lookup returns CDR1 SGDLS and CDR2 YYNGEE. Trimming at V came to 0 bases and at J to 3 bases, leaving 13 bases not matched to a gene. This CDR3 is 19 amino acids long. The CDR3 DNA reads as TGTGCCAGCAGCGTAGGGGTGGTTGGGCTAGCGGGAGCGACAGATACGCAGTATTTT. This encodes CASSVGVVGLAGATDTQYF.

V is TRBV28 and J is TRBJ1-2, with 12 positions matching TRBD1. Looked up from germline, CDR1 is MDHEN and CDR2 is SYDVKM. The CDR3 is 15 residues long. With V trimmed by 5 bases and J by 4 bases, 5 bases remained unmatched. The CDR3 loop is CASSTPGQGAYGYTF. DNA for the CDR3: TGTGCCAGCAGTACTCCGGGACAGGGGGCCTATGGCTACACCTTC.

V usage is TRBV27 and J usage is TRBJ2-1; 9 bases are shared with TRBD2. The CDR3 extends over 15 amino acids. CDR1 is MNHEY, CDR2 SMNVEV, per germline (reference sequence). V trimming: 6 bases; J trimming: 2 bases; junction bases outside the gene matches: 5. This CDR3 is CASRKAGGAYNEQFF. For the CDR3, the DNA is TGTGCCAGCAGAAAAGCGGGAGGCGCCTACAATGAGCAGTTCTTC.

About this clone itself: This sample includes further DNA sequences coding for the same CDR3. The J gene is TRBJ2-4, the V gene TRBV6-5; no definite D call. The CDR3 length is 14 residues. V dropped 5 bases and J dropped 0 bases, with 8 bases sitting between them. The germline CDR1 and CDR2 sequences are MNHEY and SVGAGI. In DNA form, the CDR3 reads TGTGCCAGCAGTAGAGGAGTAGCCAAAAACATTCAGTACTTC. This gives the protein CASSRGVAKNIQYF.

CDR3 protein: CASSLAGTGGEAFF. The CDR3 DNA sequence: TGCGCCAGCAGCTTGGCGGGGACAGGGGGTGAAGCTTTCTTT. This sequence joins TRBV5-1 and TRBJ1-1, with 11 bases aligning to TRBD1. CDR1 SGHRS and CDR2 YFSETQ come from the germline V gene. V was clipped by 0 bases and J by 7 bases; unmatched bases: 2. There are 14 residues in the CDR3.

The chain combines TRBV28 with TRBJ2-7; D possibly corresponds to TRBD1 (7 bases). V was cut by 6 bases and J by 3 bases, with 18 bases left in between. The germline gives CDR1 MDHEN, CDR2 SYDVKM. The CDR3 consists of 15 residues. This CDR3 is CASSPEAGGLYEQYF. Here the CDR3 DNA reads TGTGCCAGCAGCCCGGAGGCAGGGGGGCTCTACGAGCAGTACTTC.

V gene TRBV6-5 combines with J gene TRBJ1-4, with no clear D. Germline values: CDR1 MNHEY, CDR2 SVGAGI. The CDR3 is made up of 12 amino acids. V was trimmed by 10 bases and J by 6 bases, leaving 12 bases between them. CDR3 in amino acids: CATASVDEKLFF. CDR3 coding DNA: TGTGCCACCGCCTCAGTGGATGAAAAACTGTTTTTT.

This clone was picked up one time. V usage is TRBV30 and J usage is TRBJ2-3, with a possible D match to TRBD2 (5 bases). The V end was cut by 1 base, the J end by 2 bases, with 10 bases between. The CDR3 totals 14 residues. Germline lookup yields CDR1 GTSNPN and CDR2 SVGIG (reference sequence). This chain's CDR3 is CAWSGRRYTDTQYF. Here the CDR3 DNA reads TGTGCCTGGAGTGGGAGGCGCTACACAGATACGCAGTATTTT. Full variable domain (missing parts from reference TRBV30 and TRBJ2-3): SQTIHQWPATLVQPVGSPLSLECTVEGTSNPNLYWYRQAAGRGLQLLFYSVGIGQISSEVPQNLSASRPQDRQFILSSKKLLLSDSGFYLCAWSGRRYTDTQYFGPGTRLTVL.

This clone was detected only a few times. J is TRBJ1-6 and V is TRBV6-5; no definite D call. This CDR3 contains 16 residues. Germline V lookup: CDR1 MNHEY, CDR2 SVGAGI. Trimming stripped 4 bases from V and 0 bases from J, with 10 bases between. CDR3: CASSFEGSSYNSPLHF. CDR3 in DNA: TGTGCCAGCAGTTTCGAAGGGAGCTCCTATAATTCACCCCTCCACTTT.

V usage is TRBV5-6 and J usage is TRBJ1-1; no reliable D call. V was pared by 3 bases and J by 0 bases, with 12 bases between. CDR1 is SGHDT and CDR2 is YYEEEE in the germline V gene. This CDR3 region has 15 residues. CDR3 sequence reads: CASSSERRMNTEAFF. The CDR3 DNA sequence: TGTGCCAGCAGCTCCGAGCGACGGATGAACACTGAAGCTTTCTTT.

The chain has TRBV5-1 and TRBJ2-7, with TRBD1 matching 9 bases. The junction had 6 bases not matched to a gene; V was cut back by 5 bases and J by 3 bases. Looked up from germline, CDR1 is SGHRS and CDR2 is YFSETQ. The CDR3 has 14 residues. The CDR3 here is CASSPRTGDYEQYF. In DNA, the CDR3 is TGCGCCAGCAGTCCACGGACAGGGGACTACGAGCAGTACTTC. Combining the CDR3 with reference TRBV5-1 and TRBJ2-7 gives the whole variable domain KAGVTQTPRYLIKTRGQQVTLSCSPISGHRSVSWYQQTPGQGLQFLFEYFSETQRNKGNFPGRFSGRQFSNSRSEMNVSTLELGDSALYLCASSPRTGDYEQYFGPGTRLTVT.

The gene calls are TRBV5-6 and TRBJ1-2; TRBD1 is a possible D gene (5 bases). CDR1 SGHDT and CDR2 YYEEEE come from the germline V gene. The CDR3 extends over 14 amino acids. V lost 3 bases and J 1 base, leaving 10 bases between the germline ends. The CDR3 loop reads CASSSIQDNYGYTF. The CDR3 region has the DNA TGTGCCAGCAGCTCTATACAGGATAACTATGGCTACACCTTC.

The chain recombines TRBV1 with TRBJ1-5; the table's D call of TRBD1 was not tested on the DNA. TRBV1 is a pseudogene locus. The CDR3 covers 17 residues. The CDR3 nucleotides are TGCACCAGCAGAAAAGAAATACAGGGAGATAGCAATCAGCCCCAGCATTTT. It encodes CTSRKEIQGDSNQPQHF.

The chain carries TRBV6-1 and TRBJ2-2, with a possible D match to TRBD1 (6 bases). The V gene lost 5 bases and the J gene lost 4 bases, with 14 bases spanning the gap. This CDR3 is built from 15 residues. Per germline, CDR1 MNHNS and CDR2 SASEGT. CDR3 bases: TGTGCCAGCAGTTCTGCAGGGGCGGGCACCGGGGAGCTGTTTTTT. Translating it yields CASSSAGAGTGELFF.

The chain's CDR3 is CASSARDRGDTQYF. DNA of the CDR3: TGTGCCAGCAGCGCCCGGGACAGGGGAGATACGCAGTATTTT. This chain connects TRBV5-4 to TRBJ2-3; 10 positions match TRBD1. The CDR3 runs to 14 residues. Unmatched junction bases numbered 4, after V lost 4 bases and J lost 5 bases. Germline V CDR1 and CDR2: SGHNT, YYREEE (reference sequence).

This rearrangement joins TRBV27 to TRBJ2-7, with 9 bases aligning to TRBD1. CDR3 length equals 15 residues. Germline V gene sequence: CDR1 MNHEY, CDR2 SMNVEV (reference sequence). V dropped 1 base and J dropped 2; count of bases not matched to a gene: 3. This CDR3 is CASSLFRDRAYEQYF. CDR3 DNA: TGTGCCAGCAGTTTATTCCGGGACAGGGCCTACGAGCAGTACTTC.

The chain is built from TRBV5-5 and TRBJ1-5; D is ambiguous. The CDR3 runs 12 residues. Germline V gene sequence: CDR1 SGHKS, CDR2 YYEKEE (reference sequence). Trimming removed 0 bases from V and 9 bases from J, with 7 bases in between. The CDR3 loop is CASSLDNRPQHF. CDR3 DNA sequence: TGTGCCAGCAGCTTGGATAATAGGCCCCAGCATTTT. Together with reference TRBV5-5 and TRBJ1-5, the CDR3 gives the full variable domain: DAGVTQSPTHLIKTRGQQVTLRCSPISGHKSVSWYQQVLGQGPQFIFQYYEKEERGRGNFPDRFSARQFPNYSSELNVNALLLGDSALYLCASSLDNRPQHFGDGTRLSIL.

The chain uses TRBV19 and TRBJ1-3, with D perhaps matching TRBD1 (5 bases). CDR3 length: 13 residues. CDR1 is LNHDA and CDR2 is SQIVND in the germline V gene (reference sequence). V gave up 6 bases and J gave up 6 bases, with 12 bases separating them. The CDR3 is CASSETEQNTIYF. In DNA form, the CDR3 reads TGTGCCAGTAGCGAGACAGAGCAAAACACCATATATTTT.

This clone turned up a few times. The chain employs TRBV20-1 and TRBJ1-1; no firm D call. The germline CDR1 and CDR2 sequences are DFQATT and SNEGSKA (reference sequence). The CDR3 is 11 amino acids. Deletions cut 8 bases from V and 1 base from J, with 8 bases between. CDR3 bases: TGCAGTACCTACTCGAACACTGAAGCTTTCTTT. Its translation: CSTYSNTEAFF.

This chain links TRBV30 with TRBJ1-2, with 10 bases identical to TRBD1. The V and J ends lost 5 bases and 3 bases, in that order; junction bases with no gene match: 3. The CDR3 covers 13 residues. The germline CDR1 and CDR2 sequences are GTSNPN and SVGIG (reference sequence). The CDR3 DNA follows: TGTGCCTGGGGGACAGGGGACTACTATGGCTACACCTTC. It codes for CAWGTGDYYGYTF.